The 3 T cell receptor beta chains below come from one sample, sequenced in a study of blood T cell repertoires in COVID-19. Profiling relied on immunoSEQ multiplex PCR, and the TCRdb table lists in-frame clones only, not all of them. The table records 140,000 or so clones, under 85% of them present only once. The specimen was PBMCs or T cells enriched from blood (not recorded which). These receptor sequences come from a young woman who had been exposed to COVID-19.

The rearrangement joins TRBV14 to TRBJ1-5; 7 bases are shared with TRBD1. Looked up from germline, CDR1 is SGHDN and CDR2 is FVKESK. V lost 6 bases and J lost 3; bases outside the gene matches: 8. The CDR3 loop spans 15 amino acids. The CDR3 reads CASRPDRDDNQPQHF. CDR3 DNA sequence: TGTGCCAGCAGACCCGACAGGGATGACAATCAGCCCCAGCATTTT.

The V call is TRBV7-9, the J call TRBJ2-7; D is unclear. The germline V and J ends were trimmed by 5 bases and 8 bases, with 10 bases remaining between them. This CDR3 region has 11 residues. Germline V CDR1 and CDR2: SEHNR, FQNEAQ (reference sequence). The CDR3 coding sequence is TGTGCCAGCAGCCTCCGAGAAAAGCAGTACTTC. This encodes CASSLREKQYF.

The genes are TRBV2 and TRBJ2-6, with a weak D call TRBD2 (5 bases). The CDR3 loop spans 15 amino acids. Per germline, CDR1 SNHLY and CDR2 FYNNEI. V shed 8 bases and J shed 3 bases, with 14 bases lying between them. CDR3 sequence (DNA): TGTGCCAGCGGACTCGACTATCTTGGGGCCAACGTCCTGACTTTC. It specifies CASGLDYLGANVLTF.